Listed here are 27 T cell receptor beta chains from one sample, sequenced in a study of T cells in Graves' hyperthyroidism and ophthalmopathy. The source material, RNA transcripts, was used to amplify TCR beta CDR3 regions. First-round RT-PCR of the TCR CDR3 relied on the HTBI primer set. From the multiplex PCR reads, TCRdb called clonotypes with MiXCR, one entry per CDR3 protein. The sample lists roughly 400,000 distinct CDR3 sequences; roughly 13% were seen once. The specimen was blood. Every receptor here comes from a man between 45 and 60 years old with Graves' ophthalmopathy.

This clonotype was seen repeatedly, ten times or more. This chain joins TRBV11-2 and TRBJ2-7; D is perhaps TRBD1 (5 bases). Per germline, CDR1 SGHAT and CDR2 FQNNGV. The CDR3 has 14 residues. Trimming removed 4 bases at V and 2 bases at J, with 12 bases between. The CDR3, as DNA: TGTGCCAGCAGCTCCTTAGGGGTGGCCTACGAGCAGTACTTC. Translation gives CASSSLGVAYEQYF.

This clonotype came up many times. The CDR3 DNA is TGCAGTGCTAGGGCGGGGGAACTCACAGATACGCAGTATTTT. Residues: CSARAGELTDTQYF. The V call is TRBV20-1, the J call TRBJ2-3; TRBD2 aligns across 7 bases. The CDR3 consists of 14 residues. Germline CDR1 reads DFQATT; CDR2 reads SNEGSKA (reference sequence). Trimming removed 3 bases from V and 2 bases from J; junction bases left unmatched: 5.

This clonotype was seen more than once but under ten times. The rearrangement links TRBV12-3 or TRBV12-4 to TRBJ2-7; 7 nucleotides line up with TRBD2. This CDR3 is built from 13 residues. Trimming removed 5 bases from V and 3 bases from J; junction bases left unmatched: 4. The CDR3: CASSVTGGYEQYF. CDR3 in DNA: TGTGCCAGCAGTGTAACGGGAGGCTACGAGCAGTACTTC.

This clonotype was seen repeatedly, ten times or more. The chain is built from TRBV11-2 and TRBJ2-3; 13 nucleotides line up with TRBD2. The trim removed 3 bases at V and 2 bases at J, leaving 11 bases unmatched. This CDR3 comprises 19 residues. Germline V gene data show CDR1 as SGHAT and CDR2 as FQNNGV. The CDR3 is CASSFPTSGRALSTDTQYF. CDR3 nucleotide sequence: TGTGCCAGCAGCTTTCCCACTAGCGGGAGGGCCCTCTCCACAGATACGCAGTATTTT.

This clonotype was counted a single time. The genes are TRBV4-2 and TRBJ2-1; TRBD2 agrees at 9 bases. The germline V gene has CDR1 LGHNA and CDR2 YNFKEQ. Trimming took 4 bases from V and 8 from J; bases not matched to a gene: 15. This CDR3 is 17 amino acids long. The CDR3 is CASSPVGVISGSYEQFF. CDR3 DNA: TGTGCCAGCAGCCCAGTGGGCGTTATTAGCGGGAGTTATGAGCAGTTCTTC.

This clonotype was detected many times. This chain uses TRBV5-1 with TRBJ1-2, with TRBD1 matching 8 bases. V dropped 2 bases and J dropped 5; count of bases not matched to a gene: 8. CDR3 length: 15 residues. Per germline, CDR1 SGHRS and CDR2 YFSETQ. CDR3 in amino acids: CASSFNRGETYGYTF. The DNA of the CDR3 is TGCGCCAGCAGCTTCAACAGGGGGGAAACATATGGCTACACCTTC.

CDR3 sequence reads: CASSYAGEFPSQPQHF. The CDR3 DNA is TGTGCCAGCAGTTACGCGGGAGAGTTCCCCAGTCAGCCCCAGCATTTT. The J gene is TRBJ1-5, the V gene TRBV6-5; D gene ambiguous. Looked up from germline, CDR1 is MNHEY and CDR2 is SVGAGI. The CDR3 contains 16 residues. V shed 2 bases and J shed 6 bases, with 17 bases lying between them.

There are many counts of this clonotype. The rearrangement links TRBV5-1 to TRBJ2-1, with no clear D. The germline gives CDR1 SGHRS, CDR2 YFSETQ. The CDR3 spans 14 residues. V lost 0 bases and J lost 6, with 10 bases in between. The CDR3 spells CASSLGGSVNEQFF. The CDR3 DNA follows: TGCGCCAGCAGCTTGGGTGGTTCCGTCAATGAGCAGTTCTTC.

The sample holds a few counts of this clonotype. The J gene is TRBJ2-7, the V gene TRBV25-1; D uncertain. CDR3 length: 13 amino acids. V shed 3 bases and J shed 3 bases, with 9 bases lying between them. Germline V gives CDR1 MGHDK, CDR2 SYGVNS. The CDR3: CASSDGSHYEQYF. The DNA of the CDR3 is TGTGCCAGCAGTGACGGCAGCCACTACGAGCAGTACTTC.

This chain uses TRBV18 with TRBJ2-1; D is unresolved. The CDR3 is 13 amino acids. Germline values: CDR1 KGHSH, CDR2 LQKENI. V was trimmed by 0 bases and J by 10 bases, leaving 10 bases between them. The CDR3 region has the DNA TGTGCCAGCTCACCACCGGGTTCCCGAGAGCAGTTCTTC. Amino acids: CASSPPGSREQFF.

The sample holds many counts of this clonotype. The CDR3 is CASSQDALREFTDTQYF. CDR3 bases: TGTGCCAGCAGCCAAGATGCGTTGCGGGAATTCACAGATACGCAGTATTTT. The V gene is TRBV3-1, the J gene TRBJ2-3; weak D call: TRBD2 (6 bases). Germline V CDR1 and CDR2: LGHDT, YNNKEL (reference sequence). V gave up 0 bases and J gave up 2 bases, with 15 bases separating them. The CDR3 has 17 residues.

With respect to this clonotype: A much larger clone is a single base away; this may be a read error. V and J are TRBV18 and TRBJ2-3, with D unresolved. Trimming took off 6 bases at V and 5 bases at J, with 9 bases between the two ends. Germline V CDR1 and CDR2: KGHSH, LQKENI. The CDR3 has 12 amino acids. CDR3 region: CASSQPLDTQYF. CDR3 nucleotides: TGTGCCAGCTCCCAACCCCTAGATACGCAGTATTTT.

This clonotype has ten or more counts. The chain employs TRBV5-6 and TRBJ2-7; D is uncertain. This CDR3 spans 13 amino acids. The V and J ends lost 4 bases and 1 base respectively, with 9 bases between them. Germline V gene lookup returns CDR1 SGHDT and CDR2 YYEEEE. The CDR3 DNA reads as TGTGCCAGCAGCCAGACTCCTTCCTACGAGCAGTACTTC. Encoded protein: CASSQTPSYEQYF.

V gene TRBV6-1 combines with J gene TRBJ1-2; D is uncertain. Germline V gives CDR1 MNHNS, CDR2 SASEGT. The V end was cut by 7 bases, the J end by 9 bases, with 12 bases between. CDR3 size: 11 residues. The CDR3 nucleotides are TGTGCCAGCACAGGTCCGGGGAGCTACACCTTC. Protein sequence: CASTGPGSYTF.

This clonotype was detected many times. The chain has TRBV7-9 and TRBJ2-3; D gene uncertain. CDR1 is SEHNR, CDR2 FQNEAQ, per germline (reference sequence). The V end lost 5 bases, the J end lost 5 bases, and 8 bases lay between the germline ends. The CDR3 consists of 12 residues. For the CDR3, the DNA is TGTGCCAGCAGCAAACCTAGAGATACGCAGTATTTT. Translating gives CASSKPRDTQYF.

This clonotype was counted many times. The chain has TRBV5-8 and TRBJ1-1; the D gene is possibly TRBD1 (6 bases). The germline V gene encodes CDR1 SGHTS and CDR2 YDEGEE. There are 16 residues in the CDR3. V was pared by 4 bases and J by 1 base, with 17 bases between. CDR3 sequence reads: CASSHALGASNTEAFF. The CDR3 region has the DNA TGTGCCAGCAGCCACGCCTTGGGGGCTTCGAACACTGAAGCTTTCTTT.

This clonotype was seen repeatedly, ten times or more. V and J are TRBV7-3 and TRBJ2-7; possible D gene TRBD1, 5 bases. Per the germline V gene, CDR1 is SGHTA and CDR2 is FQGTGA. The CDR3 is made up of 15 amino acids. Trimming took off 6 bases at V and 0 bases at J, with 15 bases between the two ends. The CDR3 DNA sequence: TGTGCCAGCAGTGAGACAGTCCAACACTCCTACGAGCAGTACTTC. Residues: CASSETVQHSYEQYF.

This clonotype was observed at least ten times. The CDR3 nucleotides are TGTGCCAGCAGCTTAGCGGTTGGGTCGGAGACCCAGTACTTC. It yields the protein CASSLAVGSETQYF. This chain connects TRBV7-2 to TRBJ2-5; D not certain. The CDR3 consists of 14 residues. V lost 0 bases to trimming and J lost 5 bases, with 10 bases between them. Looked up from germline, CDR1 is SGHTA and CDR2 is FQGNSA.

A remark on this clonotype: A much larger clone sits a single nucleotide away, making a read error possible. The chain carries TRBV10-3 and TRBJ2-3; 10 bases match TRBD2. Germline V gene data show CDR1 as ENHRY and CDR2 as SYGVKD. The CDR3 consists of 13 residues. In DNA, the CDR3 is TGTGGCATCACGGCTAGCGGGAGAGATACGCAGTATTTT. Encoded protein: CGITASGRDTQYF.

In this sample, this clonotype turned up many times. This chain joins TRBV20-1 and TRBJ1-2, with 9 positions matching TRBD1. The CDR3 is 12 amino acids. Trimming removed 7 bases from V and 5 bases from J; junction bases left unmatched: 5. The germline V gene encodes CDR1 DFQATT and CDR2 SNEGSKA (reference sequence). As DNA, the CDR3 is TGCAGTGTCCGACAGGGGGATTATGGCTACACCTTC. Translating gives CSVRQGDYGYTF.

The rearrangement links TRBV6-1 to TRBJ2-1, with unresolved D. The germline V gene has CDR1 MNHNS and CDR2 SASEGT. The V end was cut by 7 bases, the J end by 1 base, with 11 bases between. This CDR3 region has 14 residues. The CDR3 DNA follows: TGTGCCAGCACTATAACGAAATCCTACAATGAGCAGTTCTTC. Its protein is CASTITKSYNEQFF.

The chain is built from TRBV6-1 and TRBJ1-1; D perhaps matches TRBD1 (6 bases). Germline values: CDR1 MNHNS, CDR2 SASEGT. CDR3 size: 14 residues. The ends were cut back, 6 bases at V and 4 bases at J, with 15 bases in the middle. The DNA of the CDR3 is TGTGCCAGCAGCCGACGGGGGGGGGCCACTGAAGCTTTCTTT. This translates into CASSRRGGATEAFF.

The table lists this clonotype with a few counts. No conserved phenylalanine or tryptophan ends this CDR3, so it is likely a read error. V gene TRBV28 combines with J gene TRBJ2-1, with 7 bases fitting TRBD1. The CDR3 runs 14 residues. Germline V gives CDR1 MDHEN, CDR2 SYDVKM. V dropped 1 base and J dropped 5; count of bases not matched to a gene: 2. CDR3 nucleotides: TGTGCCAGCAGTTTATTAGGGACAGACAATGAGCAGTTCCTC. It yields the protein CASSLLGTDNEQFL.

This clonotype was counted only a few times. This rearrangement joins TRBV28 to TRBJ2-2; 7 nucleotides agree with TRBD2. J gave up 1 base and V 6 bases, and 5 bases lay outside the gene matches. CDR3 length: 15 residues. Germline loops: CDR1 MDHEN, CDR2 SYDVKM. For the CDR3, the DNA is TGTGCCAGCAGGGGTACGGGGGGGAACACCGGGGAGCTGTTTTTT. This translates into CASRGTGGNTGELFF.

This clonotype was seen many times. CDR3 bases: TGTGCCAGCAGTTCAACCCAAGGCCGGGGCATTCAGTACTTC. This encodes CASSSTQGRGIQYF. This chain uses TRBV12-3 or TRBV12-4 with TRBJ2-4, with D perhaps matching TRBD2 (5 bases). There are 14 residues in the CDR3. The germline V and J ends were trimmed by 4 bases and 9 bases, with 16 bases remaining between them.

On this clonotype: A much larger clone differs by one base, so this may be a read error. V usage is TRBV2 and J usage is TRBJ2-1; 11 nucleotides match TRBD2. CDR1 SNHLY and CDR2 FYNNEI come from the germline V gene. V was pared by 7 bases and J by 8 bases, with 7 bases of the junction left unmatched. This CDR3 spans 14 amino acids. CDR3 residues: CASNELAGAYEQFF. CDR3 nucleotide sequence: TGTGCCAGCAACGAACTAGCGGGAGCCTATGAGCAGTTCTTC.

At least ten counts were recorded for this clonotype. The chain joins TRBV7-2 to TRBJ2-2; D unresolved. Germline lookup yields CDR1 SGHTA and CDR2 FQGNSA. CDR3 length: 15 residues. The ends were cut back, 5 bases at V and 1 base at J, with 11 bases in the middle. CDR3 DNA: TGTGCCAGCAGCAAAACACCCGGGAACACCGGGGAGCTGTTTTTT. It specifies CASSKTPGNTGELFF.